Following are 25 T cell receptor beta chains from one sample sequenced in a study of T cells in Graves' hyperthyroidism and ophthalmopathy. Regions amplified from RNA transcripts were the TCR beta CDR3 regions. In the first-round RT-PCR of the TCR CDR3, the HTBI primer set was used. TCRdb independently ran MiXCR on the multiplex PCR reads; one entry per CDR3 protein. The repertoire holds about 700,000 distinct CDR3 sequences, with roughly 15% as singletons. Sequencing was performed on blood. These receptors were obtained from a woman aged 18-35 years with Graves' hyperthyroidism.

This rearrangement joins TRBV29-1 to TRBJ2-7, with 8 bases matching TRBD1. This CDR3 is built from 15 residues. Germline V lookup: CDR1 SQVTM, CDR2 ANQGSEA. V shed 2 bases and J 4 bases; nucleotides not matched to a gene: 10. The CDR3 sequence: CSVEIGDRGIYEQYF. In DNA form, the CDR3 reads TGCAGCGTTGAAATTGGTGACAGGGGTATTTACGAGCAGTACTTC.

This clonotype was observed many times. The chain is built from TRBV20-1 and TRBJ2-7; 9 positions agree with TRBD1. Germline V gives CDR1 DFQATT, CDR2 SNEGSKA (reference sequence). The CDR3 sequence is 12 residues long. With 5 bases clipped from V and 5 bases from J, the junction kept 4 bases outside the gene matches. The CDR3 loop is CSAPGQGHEQYF. The CDR3 DNA is TGCAGTGCTCCGGGACAGGGCCACGAGCAGTACTTC.

This clonotype was seen at least ten times. The rearrangement links TRBV20-1 to TRBJ1-2; 9 nucleotides match TRBD1. The germline V gene has CDR1 DFQATT and CDR2 SNEGSKA (reference sequence). V dropped 6 bases and J dropped 2; count of bases not matched to a gene: 7. The CDR3 spans 14 residues. CDR3 loop: CSATPGTGNYGYTF. CDR3 coding DNA: TGCAGTGCGACTCCCGGGACAGGGAACTATGGCTACACCTTC.

This clonotype showed up many times. This chain links TRBV28 with TRBJ1-5, with D perhaps matching TRBD1 (5 bases). Per the germline V gene, CDR1 is MDHEN and CDR2 is SYDVKM. The CDR3 has 15 amino acids. Deletions cut 2 bases from V and 6 bases from J, with 14 bases between. This CDR3 reads CASSLTPGLSQPQHF. CDR3 sequence (DNA): TGTGCCAGCAGTTTAACCCCAGGGTTAAGTCAGCCCCAGCATTTT.

In its sample, this clonotype was seen a few times. The chain joins TRBV10-1 to TRBJ2-7; TRBD2 agrees at 9 bases. V dropped 0 bases and J dropped 1; count of bases not matched to a gene: 7. CDR1 and CDR2 (germline): WNHNN, SYGVQD (reference sequence). This CDR3 has 17 amino acids. This CDR3 reads CASSESFPSGKSYEQYF. In DNA form, the CDR3 reads TGCGCCAGCAGTGAGTCTTTCCCTAGCGGGAAATCCTACGAGCAGTACTTC.

This clonotype was counted a few times. The chain links TRBV6-5 to TRBJ2-3; 7 bases are a match to TRBD2. CDR1 is MNHEY, CDR2 SVGAGI, per germline. The CDR3 is 15 residues long. With V trimmed by 4 bases and J by 4 bases, 8 bases remained unmatched. CDR3 residues: CASSSSGTISDTQYF. CDR3 nucleotide sequence: TGTGCCAGCAGTTCCTCAGGGACTATTTCAGATACGCAGTATTTT.

This clonotype was detected many times. The chain uses TRBV4-3 and TRBJ1-3, with TRBD1 matching over 8 bases. The germline gives CDR1 LGHNA, CDR2 YSLEER. Trimming at V came to 4 bases and at J to 3 bases, leaving 5 bases not matched to a gene. The CDR3 sequence is 15 residues long. The CDR3 nucleotides read TGCGCCAGCAGCCTGGGGACAGGACTTGGAAACACCATATATTTT. It encodes CASSLGTGLGNTIYF.

There are a few counts of this clonotype. This rearrangement joins TRBV29-1 to TRBJ1-2; 10 bases are shared with TRBD1. The CDR3 covers 14 residues. V shed 5 bases and J 6 bases; nucleotides not matched to a gene: 9. The germline V gene encodes CDR1 SQVTM and CDR2 ANQGSEA. CDR3 region: CSVKGDRGADGYTF. CDR3 sequence (DNA): TGCAGCGTTAAGGGGGACAGGGGCGCCGATGGCTACACCTTC.

This rearrangement joins TRBV6-1 to TRBJ2-2; D is uncertain. CDR1 is MNHNS and CDR2 is SASEGT in the germline V gene. CDR3 size: 17 residues. V dropped 7 bases and J dropped 0 bases, with 18 bases sitting between them. CDR3 DNA sequence: TGTGCCAGCACCTCATTCCGGGCCATCGCGAACACCGGGGAGCTGTTTTTT. It specifies CASTSFRAIANTGELFF.

The rearrangement links TRBV5-1 to TRBJ2-1; TRBD2 agrees at 11 bases. CDR3 size: 17 residues. Looked up from germline, CDR1 is SGHRS and CDR2 is YFSETQ. The J segment lost 0 bases and the V segment lost 4 bases, leaving 6 bases of the junction unmatched. The CDR3 loop reads CASSVGLAAGSYNEQFF. The CDR3 nucleotides are TGCGCCAGCAGCGTGGGACTAGCGGCCGGCTCCTACAATGAGCAGTTCTTC. Full variable domain (outside the CDR3, taken from reference TRBV5-1 and TRBJ2-1): KAGVTQTPRYLIKTRGQQVTLSCSPISGHRSVSWYQQTPGQGLQFLFEYFSETQRNKGNFPGRFSGRQFSNSRSEMNVSTLELGDSALYLCASSVGLAAGSYNEQFFGPGTRLTVL.

The chain carries TRBV15 and TRBJ2-7; D assignment may be TRBD1 or TRBD2 (5 bases each). The CDR3 is made up of 14 amino acids. CDR1 and CDR2 from the germline V gene are LNHNV and YYDKDF (reference sequence). The V end lost 0 bases, the J end lost 5 bases, and 11 bases lay between the germline ends. The CDR3 DNA reads TGTGCCACCAGCAGAGACAGGGTGGAGGACGAGCAGTACTTC. It codes for CATSRDRVEDEQYF.

V usage is TRBV30 and J usage is TRBJ2-1; D is perhaps TRBD2 (6 bases). The germline V and J ends were trimmed by 8 bases and 9 bases, with 14 bases remaining between them. This CDR3 spans 11 amino acids. Looked up from germline, CDR1 is GTSNPN and CDR2 is SVGIG (reference sequence). The CDR3 loop reads CAGSELAEQFF. CDR3 sequence (DNA): TGTGCCGGCTCTGAACTAGCTGAGCAGTTCTTC.

This clonotype was seen a handful of times. The CDR3 sequence: CASSHREGRGARYTEAFF. The CDR3 region has the DNA TGTGCCAGCAGCCACCGAGAGGGGAGGGGCGCTCGATACACTGAAGCTTTCTTT. The chain is built from TRBV7-9 and TRBJ1-1; D possibly corresponds to TRBD1 (5 bases). Trimming shortened V by 5 bases and J by 3 bases, and 25 bases separated the two germline ends. This CDR3 spans 18 amino acids. Germline assignment: CDR1 SEHNR and CDR2 FQNEAQ (reference sequence).

V usage is TRBV6-2 or TRBV6-3 and J usage is TRBJ2-7; D is unresolved. Germline-derived CDR1 and CDR2 are MNHEY and SVGEGT. Trimming took 2 bases from V and 2 from J, leaving 10 bases between them. The CDR3 runs to 14 residues. The DNA of the CDR3 is TGTGCCAGCAGTTACACGCACCAGGCCTACGAGCAGTACTTC. Translated, it gives CASSYTHQAYEQYF.

The chain employs TRBV6-1 and TRBJ2-2; D remains unclear. The V end lost 8 bases, the J end lost 4 bases, and 17 bases lay between the germline ends. CDR1 is MNHNS and CDR2 is SASEGT in the germline V gene. This CDR3 has 15 residues. For the CDR3, the DNA is TGTGCCAGCCTCTCTTATGGCTCCGGCACCGGGGAGCTGTTTTTT. It specifies CASLSYGSGTGELFF.

The V and J genes are TRBV20-1 and TRBJ1-1; no clear D. In germline, CDR1 is DFQATT, CDR2 SNEGSKA (reference sequence). CDR3 size: 16 residues. V was clipped by 0 bases and J by 0 bases, with 14 bases between them. The CDR3 protein is CSARDRTVGMNTEAFF. The CDR3 DNA reads as TGCAGTGCTAGAGATCGTACGGTAGGCATGAACACTGAAGCTTTCTTT.

The chain is built from TRBV4-3 and TRBJ1-3, with 11 positions matching TRBD1. This CDR3 is 22 amino acids long. In germline, CDR1 is LGHNA, CDR2 YSLEER. The trim removed 4 bases at V and 1 base at J, leaving 21 bases unmatched. Here the CDR3 DNA reads TGCGCCAGCAGCCTTTCGTTGGCGATCAGGGGACAGGGGGAGAAATCTGGAAACACCATATATTTT. Residues: CASSLSLAIRGQGEKSGNTIYF.

In this sample, this clonotype turned up many times. J is TRBJ1-5 and V is TRBV28; D unresolved. Germline V gene sequence: CDR1 MDHEN, CDR2 SYDVKM. CDR3 length equals 14 residues. V was clipped by 6 bases and J by 0 bases, with 9 bases between them. CDR3: CASRRVYSNQPQHF. The CDR3 bases are TGTGCCAGCAGGCGCGTTTATAGCAATCAGCCCCAGCATTTT.

Ten or more counts support this clonotype. The chain carries TRBV11-2 and TRBJ2-4; 9 bases fit TRBD2. CDR1 and CDR2 (germline): SGHAT, FQNNGV. The CDR3 sequence is 17 residues long. V gave up 3 bases and J gave up 0 bases; unmatched junction bases: 6. CDR3 nucleotides: TGTGCCAGCAGCTTGGTGACTAGCGGACTAGCCAAAAACATTCAGTACTTC. Translating gives CASSLVTSGLAKNIQYF.

Concerning this clonotype itself: The conserved closing phenylalanine or tryptophan is absent in this CDR3, likely reflecting a read error. The chain is built from TRBV11-2 and TRBJ1-4; D remains ambiguous. Deletions cut 3 bases from V and 0 bases from J, with 17 bases between. Germline CDR1 reads SGHAT; CDR2 reads FQNNGV. The CDR3 length is 18 residues. CDR3 in DNA: TGTGCCAGCAGCTTGGGCATTAAACTTCATGCAACTAATGAAAAACTGTTTTCT. Amino acid sequence: CASSLGIKLHATNEKLFS.

In this sample, this clonotype turned up many times. V gene TRBV18 combines with J gene TRBJ1-5, with a possible D match to TRBD1 (6 bases). The CDR3 totals 16 residues. Per the germline V gene, CDR1 is KGHSH and CDR2 is LQKENI. Trimming pared 4 bases from V and 4 bases from J, leaving 17 bases between. The DNA of the CDR3 is TGTGCCAGCTCACTCAACAGGGAGTTAGTAAATCAGCCCCAGCATTTT. Amino acid sequence: CASSLNRELVNQPQHF.

This clonotype was found a few times. The chain has TRBV6-9 and TRBJ1-2, with D perhaps TRBD1 (6 bases). V was shortened by 3 bases and J by 4 bases, with 12 bases between the two germline ends. The CDR3 runs 14 residues. Germline values: CDR1 MNHGY, CDR2 SVAAGI. The CDR3 sequence: CASSYDGGGYGYTF. For the CDR3, the DNA is TGTGCCAGCAGTTACGATGGGGGCGGCTATGGCTACACCTTC.

The rearrangement uses TRBV7-8 and TRBJ2-7; 16 bases line up with TRBD2. In germline, CDR1 is SGHVS, CDR2 FQNEAQ. V lost 1 base and J lost 6; bases outside the gene matches: 12. This CDR3 comprises 19 residues. CDR3 sequence reads: CASSLVGTGTSGRALEQYF. The CDR3 DNA follows: TGTGCCAGCAGCTTAGTAGGGACCGGGACTAGCGGGAGGGCCCTCGAGCAGTACTTC.

This clonotype was detected only a few times. This sequence joins TRBV27 and TRBJ2-1; 10 positions agree with TRBD2. Germline CDR1 MNHEY, CDR2 SMNVEV (reference sequence). This CDR3 has 15 residues. J lost 6 bases, V lost 3 bases, and 5 bases had no gene match. CDR3 protein: CASSFGLADFNEQFF. Here the CDR3 DNA reads TGTGCCAGCAGTTTCGGACTAGCGGATTTCAATGAGCAGTTCTTC.

There are many counts of this clonotype. The gene calls are TRBV30 and TRBJ1-2; D is unclear. This CDR3 contains 14 residues. The V gene's germline CDR1 is GTSNPN and CDR2 SVGIG (reference sequence). Trimming cost V 0 bases and J 4 bases, with 12 bases left between them. DNA of the CDR3: TGTGCCTGGAGTGTGCGAGGATTCCTCTATGGCTACACCTTC. This codes for CAWSVRGFLYGYTF. Based on the CDR3 plus reference TRBV30 and TRBJ1-2, the full variable domain is SQTIHQWPATLVQPVGSPLSLECTVEGTSNPNLYWYRQAAGRGLQLLFYSVGIGQISSEVPQNLSASRPQDRQFILSSKKLLLSDSGFYLCAWSVRGFLYGYTFGSGTRLTVV.